These 25 T cell receptor beta chains were sequenced from one sample in a study of cytomegalovirus exposure and HLA in healthy donors. The PCR employed 60 Vbeta primers together with 13 Jbeta primers. Here immunoSEQ multiplex PCR was the method, and the copy in TCRdb shows in-frame clones only, minus some. The sample yields roughly 150,000 clones, roughly 80% seen once. The sequenced sample consisted of PBMCs. The source is a female donor in good health and CMV-seronegative.

The V and J genes are TRBV5-1 and TRBJ1-1; D possibly corresponds to TRBD1 (6 bases). CDR1 SGHRS and CDR2 YFSETQ come from the germline V gene. Deletions cut 0 bases from V and 7 bases from J, with 13 bases between. The CDR3 is 14 residues long. The CDR3 is CASSLGPGASEAFF. CDR3 coding DNA: TGCGCCAGCAGCTTGGGGCCAGGGGCAAGTGAAGCTTTCTTT.

Only one count was recorded for this clone. The rearrangement joins TRBV19 to TRBJ2-5; TRBD1 agrees at 9 bases. The CDR3 consists of 16 residues. V dropped 4 bases and J dropped 2; count of bases not matched to a gene: 8. CDR1 is LNHDA, CDR2 SQIVND, per germline (reference sequence). The CDR3 sequence: CASSKTGGTLQETQYF. CDR3 DNA: TGTGCCAGTAGTAAAACAGGGGGCACTTTGCAAGAGACCCAGTACTTC. Looking up the rest from reference TRBV19 and TRBJ2-5 gives the full variable domain: DGGITQSPKYLFRKEGQNVTLSCEQNLNHDAMYWYRQDPGQGLRLIYYSQIVNDFQKGDIAEGYSVSREKKESFPLTVTSAQKNPTAFYLCASSKTGGTLQETQYFGPGTRLLVL.

The V and J genes are TRBV2 and TRBJ1-1; unclear D gene. V was clipped by 4 bases and J by 0 bases, with 9 bases between them. The CDR3 has 14 amino acids. In germline, CDR1 is SNHLY, CDR2 FYNNEI. The CDR3 is CASSVSRMNTEAFF. In DNA form, the CDR3 reads TGTGCCAGCAGTGTCTCCAGGATGAACACTGAAGCTTTCTTT.

This chain links TRBV11-2 with TRBJ2-7, with D perhaps matching TRBD2 (6 bases). This CDR3 spans 17 amino acids. The V end was cut by 1 base, the J end by 2 bases, with 18 bases between. Germline V CDR1 and CDR2: SGHAT, FQNNGV. For the CDR3, the DNA is TGTGCCAGCAGCTTAGTTTGGTCAGGGACTTCGACCTACGAGCAGTACTTC. This gives the protein CASSLVWSGTSTYEQYF.

The chain carries TRBV28 and TRBJ2-1; D perhaps matches TRBD2 (5 bases). This CDR3 has 17 amino acids. From germline, CDR1 is MDHEN and CDR2 SYDVKM. The ends were cut back, 1 base at V and 1 base at J, with 14 bases in the middle. CDR3 sequence reads: CASSLSRGKQSYNEQFF. DNA of the CDR3: TGTGCCAGCAGTTTATCCCGGGGAAAACAATCCTACAATGAGCAGTTCTTC.

The chain recombines TRBV6-5 with TRBJ1-1; TRBD1 matches at 8 bases. V lost 2 bases to trimming and J lost 4 bases; unmatched junction nucleotides: 6. Germline CDR1 MNHEY, CDR2 SVGAGI. The CDR3 consists of 15 residues. The CDR3 spells CASSYRRDRSTEAFF. DNA of the CDR3: TGTGCCAGCAGTTACCGGAGGGACAGGAGCACTGAAGCTTTCTTT.

The chain employs TRBV7-9 and TRBJ2-3; TRBD2 matches 11 bases. This CDR3 comprises 15 residues. V lost 4 bases to trimming and J lost 3 bases; unmatched junction nucleotides: 3. Germline V gene lookup returns CDR1 SEHNR and CDR2 FQNEAQ (reference sequence). Written as DNA, the CDR3 is TGTGCCAGCAGCTCAACTAGCGGGAGAACAGATACGCAGTATTTT. This encodes CASSSTSGRTDTQYF. The full variable domain, rest sourced from reference TRBV7-9 and TRBJ2-3, is DTGVSQNPRHKITKRGQNVTFRCDPISEHNRLYWYRQTLGQGPEFLTYFQNEAQLEKSRLLSDRFSAERPKGSFSTLEIQRTEQGDSAMYLCASSSTSGRTDTQYFGPGTRLTVL.

The chain is built from TRBV5-1 and TRBJ2-5; the match to TRBD2 covers 7 bases. Trimming cost V 0 bases and J 4 bases; bases outside gene matches: 6. This CDR3 spans 15 amino acids. The germline V gene has CDR1 SGHRS and CDR2 YFSETQ. The CDR3 region has the DNA TGCGCCAGCAGCTTGGGGGGAGGGCCGTTAGAGACCCAGTACTTC. Translation gives CASSLGGGPLETQYF.

The J gene is TRBJ2-2, the V gene TRBV18, with D hard to call. The CDR3 totals 15 residues. Trimming removed 4 bases at V and 0 bases at J, with 9 bases between. The germline V gene has CDR1 KGHSH and CDR2 LQKENI. CDR3 DNA: TGTGCCAGCTCACGATGGCAAGCGAACACCGGGGAGCTGTTTTTT. Its protein is CASSRWQANTGELFF.

The rearrangement joins TRBV7-9 to TRBJ1-2; 11 positions agree with TRBD1. Germline CDR1 SEHNR, CDR2 FQNEAQ (reference sequence). The CDR3 totals 17 residues. J gave up 3 bases and V 2 bases, and 8 bases lay outside the gene matches. The CDR3 spells CASSLNPGQGGDYGYTF. The CDR3 coding sequence is TGTGCCAGCAGCTTAAACCCGGGACAGGGGGGCGACTATGGCTACACCTTC.

The gene calls are TRBV6-5 and TRBJ2-1; D possibly corresponds to TRBD2 (6 bases). V shed 2 bases and J shed 6 bases, with 11 bases lying between them. Germline-derived CDR1 and CDR2 are MNHEY and SVGAGI. The CDR3 totals 14 residues. As DNA, the CDR3 is TGTGCCAGCAGTTACAGGGGAGGCCCCAATGAGCAGTTCTTC. Translating it yields CASSYRGGPNEQFF.

The V and J genes are TRBV19 and TRBJ2-1, with 11 bases that match TRBD2. The V gene's germline CDR1 is LNHDA and CDR2 SQIVND (reference sequence). The CDR3 loop spans 15 amino acids. The ends lost 1 base at V and 7 bases at J; junction bases unmatched: 3. The CDR3 DNA reads as TGTGCCAGTAGTATAGGTAGCGGGAGGGGTAATGAGCAGTTCTTC. It encodes CASSIGSGRGNEQFF.

A remark on this clone: One junction end does not reproduce the germline sequence, and a read error may be involved. V usage is TRBV7-9 and J usage is TRBJ1-1; 8 nucleotides align to TRBD1. The V gene's germline CDR1 is SEHNR and CDR2 FQNEAQ (reference sequence). This CDR3 is built from 12 residues. The CDR3 region is CSSSLGTGEAFF. In nucleotides, the CDR3 is TGTTCCAGCAGCTTAGGGACAGGTGAAGCTTTCTTT.

The chain combines TRBV27 with TRBJ1-5; D possibly corresponds to TRBD1 (6 bases). Per germline, CDR1 MNHEY and CDR2 SMNVEV (reference sequence). Trimming cost V 4 bases and J 2 bases, with 9 bases left between them. The CDR3 has 14 residues. This CDR3 is CASSSPGGNQPQHF. CDR3 bases: TGTGCCAGCAGTTCGCCAGGGGGCAATCAGCCCCAGCATTTT.

The genes are TRBV25-1 and TRBJ2-7; no definite D call. In germline, CDR1 is MGHDK, CDR2 SYGVNS. The CDR3 covers 15 residues. V lost 5 bases to trimming and J lost 4 bases, with 18 bases between them. CDR3 coding DNA: TGTGCCAGCAGTTCCCCCGTACCGCCTATATACGAGCAGTACTTC. It encodes CASSSPVPPIYEQYF.

The chain couples TRBV30 to TRBJ2-5; tentatively, D is TRBD2 (6 bases). Germline assignment: CDR1 GTSNPN and CDR2 SVGIG (reference sequence). The V end lost 1 base, the J end lost 4 bases, and 7 bases lay between the germline ends. The CDR3 loop spans 12 amino acids. The CDR3 DNA sequence: TGTGCCTGGAGTGAGGGAGGAGAGACCCAGTACTTC. This codes for CAWSEGGETQYF.

The rearrangement uses TRBV5-1 and TRBJ1-1; TRBD1 matches at 7 bases. Germline CDR1 reads SGHRS; CDR2 reads YFSETQ. This CDR3 comprises 14 residues. Trimming cost V 2 bases and J 1 base; bases outside gene matches: 2. The CDR3 nucleotides are TGCGCCAGCAGCTTACAGGGGTCGAACACTGAAGCTTTCTTT. This sequence encodes CASSLQGSNTEAFF.

The J gene is TRBJ1-3, the V gene TRBV6-1; D call uncertain. The V end lost 2 bases, the J end lost 8 bases, and 10 bases lay between the germline ends. In germline, CDR1 is MNHNS, CDR2 SASEGT. The CDR3 is made up of 13 amino acids. In DNA form, the CDR3 reads TGTGCCAGCAGTGAACAGAAGTTGGACACCATATATTTT. Amino acid sequence: CASSEQKLDTIYF.

This clone appeared a few times. The rearrangement uses TRBV10-3 and TRBJ2-7; 7 nucleotides agree with TRBD1. The trim removed 10 bases at V and 3 bases at J, leaving 6 bases unmatched. The CDR3 is 12 amino acids. Germline V CDR1 and CDR2: ENHRY, SYGVKD. CDR3: CATGQGDYEQYF. CDR3 sequence (DNA): TGTGCCACGGGGCAGGGGGACTACGAGCAGTACTTC.

V gene TRBV9 combines with J gene TRBJ1-1, with D hard to call. The V gene lost 4 bases and the J gene lost 3 bases, with 13 bases spanning the gap. CDR1 and CDR2 from the germline V gene are SGDLS and YYNGEE. This CDR3 is built from 14 residues. The CDR3 sequence is CASSPGRRDTEAFF. CDR3 nucleotide sequence: TGTGCCAGCAGCCCTGGGAGGAGAGACACTGAAGCTTTCTTT.

The J gene is TRBJ1-4, the V gene TRBV6-1; 8 bases match TRBD1. The CDR3 contains 14 residues. V was clipped by 11 bases and J by 1 base; unmatched bases: 6. Germline CDR1 and CDR2: MNHNS and SASEGT. In DNA form, the CDR3 reads TGTGCCGGGGGACAGGAGTTAACTAATGAAAAACTGTTTTTT. Translation: CAGGQELTNEKLFF.

This chain joins TRBV6-1 and TRBJ2-4, with D maybe TRBD1 (5 bases). This CDR3 comprises 14 residues. Trimming shortened V by 8 bases and J by 1 base, and 12 bases separated the two germline ends. CDR1 is MNHNS, CDR2 SASEGT, per germline. The DNA of the CDR3 is TGTGCCAGCGATCCAGGGCTTGCCAAAAACATTCAGTACTTC. Translating gives CASDPGLAKNIQYF.

The chain couples TRBV10-3 to TRBJ1-4, with 8 positions matching TRBD1. This CDR3 is built from 16 residues. Germline CDR1 reads ENHRY; CDR2 reads SYGVKD. Trimming took 6 bases from V and 7 from J; bases not matched to a gene: 13. The CDR3 loop reads CAIRAIDGQGAEKLFF. The DNA for the CDR3 is TGTGCCATCAGGGCCATCGATGGGCAGGGGGCTGAAAAACTGTTTTTT.

CDR3 bases: TGTGCCAGCCTCCGCAGTAGGGGGTTAGAGACCCAGTACTTC. It specifies CASLRSRGLETQYF. This sequence joins TRBV28 and TRBJ2-5; D is perhaps TRBD1 (6 bases). The V and J ends lost 8 bases and 4 bases respectively, with 17 bases between them. This CDR3 has 14 residues. The germline V gene encodes CDR1 MDHEN and CDR2 SYDVKM.

This clone has a handful of counts. V is TRBV7-3 and J is TRBJ2-7, with 8 bases lining up with TRBD2. From germline, CDR1 is SGHTA and CDR2 FQGTGA. CDR3 length: 14 residues. J was trimmed by 2 bases and V by 5 bases; bases with no gene match: 5. CDR3 DNA: TGTGCCAGCAGCCCCTTAGCGGGACCCTACGAGCAGTACTTC. It specifies CASSPLAGPYEQYF.